This record covers a single T cell receptor beta chain. What this receptor recognizes is not known. No base-level quality is on record; no much larger clone is a single base apart. Patients with a history of autoimmune disease or receiving systemic immunosuppression were excluded from the trial. In every dose cohort, peripheral blood was drawn for TCR sequencing at baseline, cycle 4 day 1, and cycle 7 day 1. The samples were taken from a phase I, first-in-human, multicenter, open-label dose-escalation trial of ivuxolimab. Adults with locally advanced or metastatic melanoma, renal cell, hepatocellular, or head and neck squamous cell carcinoma were enrolled in the trial. CD4+ and CD8+ T cells were sorted separately from peripheral blood before TCR sequencing. This specimen belongs to a study of OX40 agonist ivuxolimab in advanced cancers. Some background on the complete study: Ivuxolimab, which targeted the costimulatory receptor OX40 (CD134), was an agonistic, fully human IgG2 monoclonal antibody. Intravenous ivuxolimab was administered to patients every 2 weeks at six dose levels: 0.01, 0.1, 0.3, 1.5, 3 and 10 mg/kg. Peripheral TCRbeta sequencing was intended to test whether TCR sequence diversity was altered and clonal T-cell expansion was caused by ivuxolimab. Prior anti-PD-1, anti-PD-L1 or anti-CTLA-4 therapy was permitted, and approximately 39% of dose-escalation patients had received checkpoint inhibitors. Of the roughly 50 dose-escalation patients, hepatocellular carcinoma was present in around 20, melanoma in some 15, renal cell carcinoma in 9 and head and neck cancer in 9. A male proportion of nearly 85% and a mean age of roughly 58 years, ranging from roughly 23 to 85, were recorded for the dose-escalation cohort. The monotherapy dose-escalation portion (N ≈ 50 patients) of the phase I ivuxolimab trial is reported in the paper. Three dose-escalation patients achieved partial responses, one with hepatocellular carcinoma and two with cutaneous melanoma. On the study overall, not on this receptor specifically: Which antigens the clonally expanded peripheral T cells were specific for was not determined. In partial responders in the 0.1-3.0 mg/kg groups, normalized peripheral clonal expansion was found to be among the lowest, especially among CD8+ T cells. At doses of 0.1 to 3.0 mg/kg, clonal expansion of both CD4+ and CD8+ blood T cells was observed from baseline to week 6. After ivuxolimab, expanded clones were on average more numerous among CD8+ T cells than among CD4+ T cells. Low levels of normalized T-cell clonal expansion were also seen in some patients who did not respond.

To sequence the TCRbeta CDR3 region, genomic DNA was isolated from the sorted cells. TCRbeta CDR3 regions were sequenced using the immunoSEQ Assay. TCRdb re-hosts the immuneACCESS table, in-frame sequences only. Its copies lack some clones; in the studies checked, an unresolved V gene accounts for under half of them, and the cause for the rest is not known. This sample is represented by approximately 52,000 clones; under 85% of them were singletons. Over 1% of the sample rests with the top ten. V gives up 1 base and J gives up 10 bases, and the segment between their germline ends measures 16 bases. The CDR3 sequence holds 14 residues, the cysteine and phenylalanine included. CDR3 DNA only is kept here, 42 bases in frame from base 1. The germline V gene supplies CDR1 MNHNS and CDR2 SASEGT.

The sequence was collected from an adult with an advanced solid tumor such as melanoma, head and neck, liver or kidney cancer. The chain is assembled from TRBV6-1 and TRBJ1-1, with an unclear D gene assignment. The starting material was CD4+ or CD8+ T cells sorted from blood, obtained in a trial of the OX40 agonist ivuxolimab. The DNA is TGTGCCAGCAGTGAAGGGGGAACCACCTGGAGAGCTTTCTTT. It specifies CASSEGGTTWRAFF.